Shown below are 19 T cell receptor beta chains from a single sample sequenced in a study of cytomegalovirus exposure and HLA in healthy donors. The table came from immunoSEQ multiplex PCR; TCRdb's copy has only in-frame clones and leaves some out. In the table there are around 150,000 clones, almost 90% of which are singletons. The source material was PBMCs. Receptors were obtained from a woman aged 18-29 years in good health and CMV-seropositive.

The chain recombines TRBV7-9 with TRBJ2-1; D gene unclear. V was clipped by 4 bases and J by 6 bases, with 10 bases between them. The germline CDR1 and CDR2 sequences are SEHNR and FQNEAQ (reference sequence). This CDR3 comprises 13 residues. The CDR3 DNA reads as TGTGCCAGCAGCTCCGGCGGTACCAATGAGCAGTTCTTC. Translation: CASSSGGTNEQFF.

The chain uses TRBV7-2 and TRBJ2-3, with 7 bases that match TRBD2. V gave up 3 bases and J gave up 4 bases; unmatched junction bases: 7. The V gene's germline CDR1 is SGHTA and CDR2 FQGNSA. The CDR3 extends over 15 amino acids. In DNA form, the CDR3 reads TGTGCCAGCAGCTTTGGCGGGGGTAGCTCAGATACGCAGTATTTT. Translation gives CASSFGGGSSDTQYF.

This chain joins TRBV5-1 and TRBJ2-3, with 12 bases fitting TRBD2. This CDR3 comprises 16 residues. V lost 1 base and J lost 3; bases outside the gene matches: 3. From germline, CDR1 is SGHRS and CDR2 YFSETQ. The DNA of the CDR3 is TGCGCCAGCAGCTTGCCGCTAGCGGGGGGGACAGATACGCAGTATTTT. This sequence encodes CASSLPLAGGTDTQYF.

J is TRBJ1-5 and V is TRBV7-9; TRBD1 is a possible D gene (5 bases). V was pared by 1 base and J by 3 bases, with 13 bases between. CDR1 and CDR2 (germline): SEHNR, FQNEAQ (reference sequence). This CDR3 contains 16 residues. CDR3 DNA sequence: TGTGCCAGCAGCTTAGTGATAGGGGCGATCAATCAGCCCCAGCATTTT. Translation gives CASSLVIGAINQPQHF.

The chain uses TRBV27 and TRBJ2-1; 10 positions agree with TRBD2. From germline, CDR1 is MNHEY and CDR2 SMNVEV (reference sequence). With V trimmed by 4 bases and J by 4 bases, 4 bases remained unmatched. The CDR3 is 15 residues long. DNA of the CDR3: TGTGCCAGCAGTTGGAAGGGACTAGCGTACAATGAGCAGTTCTTC. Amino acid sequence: CASSWKGLAYNEQFF.

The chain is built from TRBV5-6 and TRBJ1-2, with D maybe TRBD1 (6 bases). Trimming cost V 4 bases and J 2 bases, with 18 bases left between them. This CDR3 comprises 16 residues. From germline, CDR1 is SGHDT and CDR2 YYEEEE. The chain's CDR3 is CASSMRSGTKNYGYTF. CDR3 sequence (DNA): TGTGCCAGCAGCATGAGGTCCGGGACAAAGAACTATGGCTACACCTTC.

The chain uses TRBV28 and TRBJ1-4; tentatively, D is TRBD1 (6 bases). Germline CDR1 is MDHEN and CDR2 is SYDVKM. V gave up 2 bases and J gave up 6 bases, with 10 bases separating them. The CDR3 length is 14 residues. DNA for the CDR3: TGTGCCAGCAGTTTAGCAGGGGTGGATGAAAAACTGTTTTTT. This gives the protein CASSLAGVDEKLFF. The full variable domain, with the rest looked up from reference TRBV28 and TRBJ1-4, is DVKVTQSSRYLVKRTGEKVFLECVQDMDHENMFWYRQDPGLGLRLIYFSYDVKMKEKGDIPEGYSVSREKKERFSLILESASTNQTSMYLCASSLAGVDEKLFFGSGTQLSVL.

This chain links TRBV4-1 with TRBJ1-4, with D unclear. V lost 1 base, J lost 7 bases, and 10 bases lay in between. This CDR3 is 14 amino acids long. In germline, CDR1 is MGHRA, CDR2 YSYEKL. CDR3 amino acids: CASSQVGSPEKLFF. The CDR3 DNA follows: TGCGCCAGCAGCCAAGTAGGGAGCCCTGAAAAACTGTTTTTT.

This CDR3 reads CAISRERNTEAFF. The CDR3 DNA sequence: TGTGCCATCAGCCGGGAACGAAACACTGAAGCTTTCTTT. The rearrangement links TRBV10-3 to TRBJ1-1; D unclear. CDR3 length equals 13 residues. Trimming shortened V by 6 bases and J by 2 bases, and 10 bases separated the two germline ends. Germline V gives CDR1 ENHRY, CDR2 SYGVKD.

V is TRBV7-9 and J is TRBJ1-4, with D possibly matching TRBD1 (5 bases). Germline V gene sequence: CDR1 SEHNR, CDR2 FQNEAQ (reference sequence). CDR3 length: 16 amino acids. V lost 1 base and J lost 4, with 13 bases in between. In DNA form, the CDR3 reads TGTGCCAGCAGCTTAGTGTTGGGGACTGGTAATGAAAAACTGTTTTTT. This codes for CASSLVLGTGNEKLFF. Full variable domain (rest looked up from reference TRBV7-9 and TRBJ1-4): DTGVSQNPRHKITKRGQNVTFRCDPISEHNRLYWYRQTLGQGPEFLTYFQNEAQLEKSRLLSDRFSAERPKGSFSTLEIQRTEQGDSAMYLCASSLVLGTGNEKLFFGSGTQLSVL.

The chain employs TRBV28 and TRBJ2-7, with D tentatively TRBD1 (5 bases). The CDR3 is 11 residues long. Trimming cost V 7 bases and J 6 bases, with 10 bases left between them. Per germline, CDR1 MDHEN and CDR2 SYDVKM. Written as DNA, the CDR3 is TGTGCCAGCACGTCAGGGTTCGAGCAGTACTTC. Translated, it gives CASTSGFEQYF.

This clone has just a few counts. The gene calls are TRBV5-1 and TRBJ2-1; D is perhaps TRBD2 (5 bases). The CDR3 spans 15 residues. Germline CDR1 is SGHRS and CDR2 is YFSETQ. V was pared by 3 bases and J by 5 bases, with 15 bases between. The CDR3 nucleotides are TGCGCCAGCAGCTCCCGGGTCGGAGGAGACAATGAGCAGTTCTTC. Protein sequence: CASSSRVGGDNEQFF.

The CDR3 loop is CASRAGRNYGYTF. The CDR3 DNA sequence: TGTGCCTCCCGGGCAGGGCGGAACTATGGCTACACCTTC. The chain recombines TRBV2 with TRBJ1-2, with a tentative D call TRBD1 (5 bases). CDR3 length equals 13 residues. V was trimmed by 11 bases and J by 2 bases, leaving 15 bases between them. CDR1 is SNHLY and CDR2 is FYNNEI in the germline V gene.

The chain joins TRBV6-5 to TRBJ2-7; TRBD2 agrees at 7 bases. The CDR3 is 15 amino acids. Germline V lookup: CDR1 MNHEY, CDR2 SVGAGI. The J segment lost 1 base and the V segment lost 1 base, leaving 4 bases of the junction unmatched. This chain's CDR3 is CASSYWGGLSYEQYF. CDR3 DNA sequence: TGTGCCAGCAGTTACTGGGGGGGTCTATCCTACGAGCAGTACTTC.

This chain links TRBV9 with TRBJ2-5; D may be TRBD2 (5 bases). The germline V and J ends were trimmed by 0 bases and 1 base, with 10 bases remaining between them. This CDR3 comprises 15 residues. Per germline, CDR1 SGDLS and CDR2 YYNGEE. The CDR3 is CASSVAGSPQETQYF. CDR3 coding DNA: TGTGCCAGCAGCGTAGCTGGGAGCCCCCAAGAGACCCAGTACTTC. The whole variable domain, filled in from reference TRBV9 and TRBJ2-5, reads DSGVTQTPKHLITATGQRVTLRCSPRSGDLSVYWYQQSLDQGLQFLIQYYNGEERAKGNILERFSAQQFPDLHSELNLSSLELGDSALYFCASSVAGSPQETQYFGPGTRLLVL.

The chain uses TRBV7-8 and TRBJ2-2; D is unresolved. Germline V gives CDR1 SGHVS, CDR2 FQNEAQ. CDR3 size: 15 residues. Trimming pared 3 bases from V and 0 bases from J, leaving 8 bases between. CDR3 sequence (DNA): TGTGCCAGCAGCTTGGCGGCTTCGAACACCGGGGAGCTGTTTTTT. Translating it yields CASSLAASNTGELFF.

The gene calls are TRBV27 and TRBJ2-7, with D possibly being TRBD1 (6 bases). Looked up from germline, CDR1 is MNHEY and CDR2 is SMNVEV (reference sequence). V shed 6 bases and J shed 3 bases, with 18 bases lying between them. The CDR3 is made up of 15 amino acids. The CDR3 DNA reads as TGTGCCAGCAGGGCCGACAGGCTCTCCATCTACGAGCAGTACTTC. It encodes CASRADRLSIYEQYF.

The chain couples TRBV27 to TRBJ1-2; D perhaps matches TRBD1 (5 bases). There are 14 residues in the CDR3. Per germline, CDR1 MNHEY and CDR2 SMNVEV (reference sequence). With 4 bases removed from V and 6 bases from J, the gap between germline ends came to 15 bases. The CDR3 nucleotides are TGTGCCAGCAGTTCCGGCCCCATACAGGATGGCTACACCTTC. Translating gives CASSSGPIQDGYTF.

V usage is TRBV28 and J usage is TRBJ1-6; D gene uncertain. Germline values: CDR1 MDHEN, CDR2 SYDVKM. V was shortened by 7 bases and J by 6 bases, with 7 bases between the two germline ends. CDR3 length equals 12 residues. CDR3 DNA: TGTGCCAGCACGCGGTTTAATTCACCCCTCCACTTT. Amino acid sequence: CASTRFNSPLHF.